This T cell receptor (beta chain) came from a study of blood T cell repertoires in COVID-19. On the study more broadly: T cells, B-cell-depleted T cells, or PBMCs provided the cDNA or gDNA that served as material.

Clones were sequenced by immunoSEQ multiplex PCR, and TCRdb holds only the in-frame ones, with some missing. The sample has 120,000 or so clones; roughly 90% are singletons. In its sample, this clone was seen a few times. Germline values: CDR1 MNHEY, CDR2 SVGAGI. V lost 6 bases to trimming and J lost 2 bases, with 13 bases between them. This CDR3 contains 15 residues. The chain couples TRBV6-5 to TRBJ1-4; D is perhaps TRBD1 (5 bases). Material: peripheral blood. The TCR was taken from a woman older than 75 with acute or convalescent COVID-19. The CDR3 bases are TGTGCCAGCAGAACCGACAGTTCGACTAATGAAAAACTGTTTTTT. The encoded protein is CASRTDSSTNEKLFF.